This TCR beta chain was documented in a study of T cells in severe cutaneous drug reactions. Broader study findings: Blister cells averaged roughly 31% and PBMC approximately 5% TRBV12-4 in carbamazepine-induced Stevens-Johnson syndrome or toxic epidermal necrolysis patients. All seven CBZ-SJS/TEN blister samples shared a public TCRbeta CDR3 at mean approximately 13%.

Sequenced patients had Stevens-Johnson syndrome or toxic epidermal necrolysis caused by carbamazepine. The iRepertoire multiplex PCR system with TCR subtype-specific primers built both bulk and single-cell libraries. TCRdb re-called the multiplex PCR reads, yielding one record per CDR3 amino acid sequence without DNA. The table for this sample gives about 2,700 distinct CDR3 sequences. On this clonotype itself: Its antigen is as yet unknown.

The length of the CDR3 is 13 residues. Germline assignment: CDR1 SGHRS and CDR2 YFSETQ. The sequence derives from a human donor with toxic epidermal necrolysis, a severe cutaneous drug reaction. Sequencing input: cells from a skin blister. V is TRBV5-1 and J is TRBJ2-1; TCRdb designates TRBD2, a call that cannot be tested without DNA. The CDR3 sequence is CASSWGGYNEQFF.